This T cell receptor beta chain was recorded in a study of cytomegalovirus exposure and HLA in healthy donors. The overall study: A data release that came early held approximately 85 million unique TCRs from HLA-typed donors.

PCR employed 60 Vbeta and 13 Jbeta primers. TCRdb's table, derived via immunoSEQ multiplex PCR, lists solely in-frame clones and lacks some. The table includes around 190,000 clones, more than 85% detected once. Looked up from germline, CDR1 is KGHSY and CDR2 is FQNENV. CDR3 size: 13 residues. The ends were cut back, 7 bases at V and 0 bases at J, with 10 bases in the middle. Regarding this clone: Its antigen remains unknown.

Regarding the study as a whole: Reports credit the classifier with highly specific, highly sensitive diagnosis of cytomegalovirus status. Exclusion as indistinguishable affected some V segments, including TRBV6-2 and TRBV6-3.

J is TRBJ2-7 and V is TRBV16; D is possibly TRBD1 (6 bases). The TCR comes from a woman aged 18-29 years in good health and CMV-seronegative. The specimen sequenced was PBMCs. For the CDR3, the DNA is TGTGCCAGCACGGGGACACCCTCCTACGAGCAGTACTTC. This gives the protein CASTGTPSYEQYF.